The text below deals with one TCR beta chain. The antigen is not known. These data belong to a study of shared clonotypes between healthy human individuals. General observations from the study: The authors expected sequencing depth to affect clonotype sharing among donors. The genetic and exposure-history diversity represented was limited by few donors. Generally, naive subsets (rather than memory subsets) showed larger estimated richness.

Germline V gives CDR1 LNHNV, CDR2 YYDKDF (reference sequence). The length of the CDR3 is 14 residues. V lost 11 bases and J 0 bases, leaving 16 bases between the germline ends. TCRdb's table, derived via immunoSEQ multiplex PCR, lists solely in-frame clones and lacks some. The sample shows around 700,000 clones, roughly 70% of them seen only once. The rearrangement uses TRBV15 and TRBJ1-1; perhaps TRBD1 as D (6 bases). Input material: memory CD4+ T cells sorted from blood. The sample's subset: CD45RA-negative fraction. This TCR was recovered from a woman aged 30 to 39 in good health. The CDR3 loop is CAAQQGTVNTEAFF. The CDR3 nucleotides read TGTGCCGCCCAACAGGGTACGGTGAACACTGAAGCTTTCTTT.